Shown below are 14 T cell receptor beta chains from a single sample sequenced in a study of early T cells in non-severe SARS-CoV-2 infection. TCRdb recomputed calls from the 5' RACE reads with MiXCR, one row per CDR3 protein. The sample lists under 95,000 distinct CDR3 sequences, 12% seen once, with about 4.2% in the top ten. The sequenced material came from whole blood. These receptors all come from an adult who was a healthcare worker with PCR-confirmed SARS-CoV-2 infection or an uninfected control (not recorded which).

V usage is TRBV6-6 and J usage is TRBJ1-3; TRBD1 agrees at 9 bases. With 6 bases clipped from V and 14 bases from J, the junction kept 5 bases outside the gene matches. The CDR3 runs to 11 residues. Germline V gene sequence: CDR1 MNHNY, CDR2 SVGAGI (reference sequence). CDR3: CASSNRDRVYF. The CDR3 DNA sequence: TGTGCCAGCAGCAATAGGGACAGGGTATATTTT.

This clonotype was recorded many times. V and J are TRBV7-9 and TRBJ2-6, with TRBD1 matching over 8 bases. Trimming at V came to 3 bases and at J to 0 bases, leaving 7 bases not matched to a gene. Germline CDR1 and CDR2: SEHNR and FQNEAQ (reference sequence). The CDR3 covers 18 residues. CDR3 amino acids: CASSFPRGQVSGANVLTF. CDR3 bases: TGTGCCAGCAGCTTTCCCAGGGGGCAAGTCTCTGGGGCCAACGTCCTGACTTTC.

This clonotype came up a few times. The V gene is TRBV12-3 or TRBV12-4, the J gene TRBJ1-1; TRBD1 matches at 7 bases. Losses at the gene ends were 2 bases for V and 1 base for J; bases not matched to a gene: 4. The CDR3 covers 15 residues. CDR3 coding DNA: TGTGCCAGCAGTTTACTGGACAGGCGGAACACTGAAGCTTTCTTT. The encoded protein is CASSLLDRRNTEAFF.

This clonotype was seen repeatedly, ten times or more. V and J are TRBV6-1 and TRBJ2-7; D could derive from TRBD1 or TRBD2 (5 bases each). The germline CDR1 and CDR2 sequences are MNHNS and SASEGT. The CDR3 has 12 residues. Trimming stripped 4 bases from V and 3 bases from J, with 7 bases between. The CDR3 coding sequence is TGTGCCAGCAGTGTTGGGGGCTACGAGCAGTACTTC. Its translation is CASSVGGYEQYF.

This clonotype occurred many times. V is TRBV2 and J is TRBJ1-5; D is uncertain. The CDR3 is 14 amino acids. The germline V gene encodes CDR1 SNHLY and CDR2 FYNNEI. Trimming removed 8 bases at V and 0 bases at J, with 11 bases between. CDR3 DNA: TGTGCCAGCTCCCTGGATTATAGCAATCAGCCCCAGCATTTT. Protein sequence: CASSLDYSNQPQHF.

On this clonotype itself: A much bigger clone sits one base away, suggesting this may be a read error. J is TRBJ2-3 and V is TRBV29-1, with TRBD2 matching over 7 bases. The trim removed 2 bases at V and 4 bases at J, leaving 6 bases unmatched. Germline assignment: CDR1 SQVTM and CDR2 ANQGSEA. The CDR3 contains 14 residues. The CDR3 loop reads CSVEYRLAADTQYF. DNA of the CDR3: TGCAGCGTTGAATATCGGCTAGCGGCAGATACGCAGTATTTT.

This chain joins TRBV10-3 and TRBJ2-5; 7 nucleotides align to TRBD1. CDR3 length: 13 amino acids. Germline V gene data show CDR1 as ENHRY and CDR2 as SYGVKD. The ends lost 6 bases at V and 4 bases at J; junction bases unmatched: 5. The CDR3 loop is CAIRGQNGETQYF. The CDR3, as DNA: TGTGCCATCAGGGGACAGAATGGAGAGACCCAGTACTTC.

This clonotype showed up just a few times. This CDR3 is CASSKDNREGRPQHF. Here the CDR3 DNA reads TGTGCCAGCAGTAAAGATAACAGGGAGGGCCGGCCCCAGCATTTT. The J gene is TRBJ1-5, the V gene TRBV6-1; possible D gene TRBD1, 6 bases. Per germline, CDR1 MNHNS and CDR2 SASEGT. The CDR3 spans 15 residues. The V end lost 5 bases, the J end lost 9 bases, and 20 bases lay between the germline ends.

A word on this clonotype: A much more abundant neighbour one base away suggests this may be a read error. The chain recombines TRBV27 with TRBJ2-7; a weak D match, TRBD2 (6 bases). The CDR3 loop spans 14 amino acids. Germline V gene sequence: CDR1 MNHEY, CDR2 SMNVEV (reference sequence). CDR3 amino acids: CASSLAGRSCEQYF. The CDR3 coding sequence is TGTGCCAGCAGTTTAGCGGGACGATCCTGCGAGCAGTACTTC.

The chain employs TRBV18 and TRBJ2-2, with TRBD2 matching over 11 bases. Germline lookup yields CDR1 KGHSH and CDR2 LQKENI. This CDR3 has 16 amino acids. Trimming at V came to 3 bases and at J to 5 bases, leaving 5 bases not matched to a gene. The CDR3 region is CASSPLTSGKTGELFF. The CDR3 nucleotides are TGTGCCAGCTCACCCTTGACTAGCGGGAAGACCGGGGAGCTGTTTTTT.

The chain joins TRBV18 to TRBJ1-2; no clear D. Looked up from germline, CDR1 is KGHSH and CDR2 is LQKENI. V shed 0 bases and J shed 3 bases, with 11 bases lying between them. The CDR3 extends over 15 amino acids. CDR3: CASSPPMRTDYGYTF. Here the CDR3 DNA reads TGTGCCAGCTCACCACCAATGCGGACGGACTATGGCTACACCTTC.

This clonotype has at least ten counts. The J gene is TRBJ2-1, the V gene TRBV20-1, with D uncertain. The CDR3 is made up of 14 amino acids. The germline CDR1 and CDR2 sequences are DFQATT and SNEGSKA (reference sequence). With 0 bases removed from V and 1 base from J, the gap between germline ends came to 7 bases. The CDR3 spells CSAREEGSYNEQFF. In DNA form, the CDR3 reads TGCAGTGCTAGAGAGGAAGGGTCCTACAATGAGCAGTTCTTC.

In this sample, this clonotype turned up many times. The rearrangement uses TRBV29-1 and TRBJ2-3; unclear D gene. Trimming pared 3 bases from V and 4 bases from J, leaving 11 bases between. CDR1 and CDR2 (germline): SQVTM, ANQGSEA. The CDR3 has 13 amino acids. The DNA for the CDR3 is TGCAGCGTTGAGCCCCTAGGGTCAGATACGCAGTATTTT. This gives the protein CSVEPLGSDTQYF.

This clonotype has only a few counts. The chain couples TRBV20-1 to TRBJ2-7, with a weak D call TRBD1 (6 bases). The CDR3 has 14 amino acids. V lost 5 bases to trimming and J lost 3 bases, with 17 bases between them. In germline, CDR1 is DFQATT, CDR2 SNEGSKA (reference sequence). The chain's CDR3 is CSASSEGDNYEQYF. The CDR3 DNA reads TGCAGTGCTTCCTCAGAAGGGGACAACTACGAGCAGTACTTC.